In this sample, the clone carrying this T cell receptor beta chain turned up many times. What it binds is unknown. Sample time point: newly diagnosed GD, antithyroid drugs for less than 3 months. Extracted PBMC RNA gave rise to the TCR library. American Thyroid Association guidelines defined how Graves' disease was diagnosed. The CDR3 extends over 16 amino acids. The germline V and J ends were trimmed by 0 bases and 8 bases, with 16 bases remaining between them. Germline V gene data show CDR1 as LGHDT and CDR2 as YNNKEL (reference sequence). TCR beta libraries were built with iRepertoire HTBI primers and Arm-PCR of CDR3 regions. TCRdb processed the multiplex PCR reads anew with MiXCR; each CDR3 protein has one entry. The sample has approximately 540,000 distinct CDR3 sequences; about 12% are singletons. This entry is derived from a study of regulatory T cells in long-lasting Graves disease. Findings of the study overall: Favoring TRBV28, TRBJ1-2 and TRBJ2-5 was a feature seen in persistent disease.

The data were also submitted as part of a second study, on T cells in Graves' hyperthyroidism and ophthalmopathy. That source notes: First-round RT-PCR with HTBI primers amplified the TCR CDR3 region.

The clonotype originates from a woman aged 25-40 years with Graves disease. The chain links TRBV3-1 to TRBJ1-4; TRBD1 might be the D (5 bases). Here the sequenced sample was peripheral blood mononuclear cells (PBMCs), taken at new diagnosis, from a patient treated with antithyroid drugs. The DNA for the CDR3 is TGTGCCAGCAGCCAAGATCGGGGCAGGATGAACGAAAAACTGTTTTTT. Protein sequence: CASSQDRGRMNEKLFF.